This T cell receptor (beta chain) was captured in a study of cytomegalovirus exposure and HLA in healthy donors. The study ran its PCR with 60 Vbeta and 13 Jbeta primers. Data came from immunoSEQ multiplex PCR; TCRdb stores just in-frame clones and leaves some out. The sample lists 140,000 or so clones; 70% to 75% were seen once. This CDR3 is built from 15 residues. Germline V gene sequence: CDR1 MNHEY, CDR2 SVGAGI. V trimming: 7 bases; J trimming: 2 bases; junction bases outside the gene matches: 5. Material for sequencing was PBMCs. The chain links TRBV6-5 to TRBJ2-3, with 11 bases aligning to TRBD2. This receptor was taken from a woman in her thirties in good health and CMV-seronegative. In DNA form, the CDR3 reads TGTGCCAGCACGGTGACTAGCGGGGCCACAGATACGCAGTATTTT. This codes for CASTVTSGATDTQYF.